These T cell receptor beta chains were read from a single sample in a study of blood T cells in healthy people across ages. One entry per CDR3 protein, called by TCRdb with MiXCR from the 5' RACE reads. The table lists fewer than 2,000,000 distinct CDR3 sequences, more than 35% of them singletons. Sequencing input: blood. The receptors were sampled from a human donor in good health. Both conserved end residues are part of each CDR3. D genes are given only for firm matches. Clone size is stated in some rows and not others, as once, few, many or a class when expanded.

j_call | clone_size | d_call | v_call | cdr3_aa | cdr3_nt
TRBJ1-1 | NA | TRBD1 | TRBV10-2 | CASRTGEPNTEAFF | TGCGCCAGCAGGACAGGGGAACCGAACACTGAAGCTTTCTTT
TRBJ2-1 | NA | TRBD2 | TRBV10-3 | CAISESASGDYNEQFF | TGTGCCATCAGTGAGTCGGCTAGCGGGGATTACAATGAGCAGTTCTTC
TRBJ2-5 | few | NA | TRBV20-1 | CSARAVREPDRSQETQYF | TGCAGTGCTAGGGCAGTCAGGGAGCCAGACAGGTCCCAAGAGACCCAGTACTTC
TRBJ2-7 | few | TRBD2 | TRBV5-1 | CASSREGNLATYEQYF | TGCGCCAGCAGCCGGGAGGGTAATCTGGCTACCTACGAGCAGTACTTC
TRBJ2-5 | few | NA | TRBV29-1 | CSVVTGRRETQYF | TGCAGCGTTGTTACGGGGCGAAGAGAGACCCAGTACTTC
TRBJ1-2 | NA | NA | TRBV30 | CARSVRGTGYTF | TGTGCCCGGAGTGTGAGGGGGACGGGCTACACCTTC
TRBJ2-3 | NA | NA | TRBV12-3/TRBV12-4 | CASSQTGSDMQYF | TGTGCCAGCAGCCAAACAGGGTCAGATATGCAGTATTTT
TRBJ2-1 | NA | NA | TRBV28 | CASGKEEFNEQFF | TGTGCCAGCGGGAAGGAAGAGTTCAATGAGCAGTTCTTC
TRBJ2-7 | NA | NA | TRBV7-2 | CASSLEEGVAQYF | TGTGCCAGCAGCTTAGAGGAGGGAGTGGCCCAGTACTTC
TRBJ2-3 | few | NA | TRBV28 | CATQGRTTPFTDTQYF | TGTGCCACCCAGGGGCGGACTACACCGTTCACAGATACGCAGTATTTT
TRBJ2-3 | NA | TRBD2 | TRBV12-3/TRBV12-4 | CASRGTREGSDTQYF | TGTGCCAGCAGGGGGACGCGGGAGGGGTCAGATACGCAGTATTTT
TRBJ2-3 | NA | NA | TRBV12-3/TRBV12-4 | CASSLAGSTPNTQYF | TGTGCCAGCAGTTTAGCGGGGTCGACTCCAAATACGCAGTATTTT
TRBJ2-3 | NA | NA | TRBV29-1 | CSVSPRLSTDTQYF | TGCAGCGTTTCCCCACGACTAAGCACAGATACGCAGTATTTT
TRBJ2-3 | few | TRBD1 | TRBV29-1 | CSGGGGQGDDTQYF | TGCAGCGGCGGCGGCGGACAGGGGGACGATACGCAGTATTTT
TRBJ1-2 | NA | NA | TRBV7-8 | CALAGAYGYTF | TGTGCCTTAGCCGGGGCCTATGGCTACACCTTC
TRBJ1-6 | NA | NA | TRBV12-3/TRBV12-4 | CASSVTYNSPLHF | TGTGCCAGCAGTGTGACGTATAATTCACCCCTCCACTTT
TRBJ2-7 | NA | NA | TRBV2 | CASGAFYEQYF | TGTGCCAGCGGGGCTTTTTACGAGCAGTACTTC
TRBJ2-2 | few | TRBD1 | TRBV2 | CASSETTGTARLFF | TGTGCCAGCAGTGAGACGACCGGGACAGCCCGACTGTTTTTT
TRBJ1-2 | NA | TRBD1 | TRBV24-1 | CATSDSGQSYGYTF | TGTGCCACCAGTGATTCGGGACAGTCCTATGGCTACACCTTC
TRBJ1-2 | few | NA | TRBV20-1 | CSAVPTYQGEHYGYTF | TGCAGTGCTGTGCCGACGTATCAGGGAGAGCACTATGGCTACACCTTC
TRBJ2-7 | few | NA | TRBV7-8 | CASSLWGGGQSSYEQYF | TGTGCCAGCAGCTTATGGGGAGGAGGGCAGAGCTCCTACGAGCAGTACTTC
TRBJ1-1 | few | NA | TRBV11-2 | CASSPLRWGRIYTEAFF | TGTGCCAGCAGCCCTCTCCGGTGGGGGCGAATTTACACTGAAGCTTTCTTT
TRBJ2-7 | NA | TRBD1 | TRBV4-1 | CASSAPGQGHEQYF | TGCGCCAGCAGCGCCCCGGGACAGGGTCACGAGCAGTACTTC
TRBJ1-2 | NA | NA | TRBV7-3 | CAKDSNTPYRYTF | TGTGCCAAAGACAGTAACACCCCCTATCGCTACACCTTC
TRBJ2-1 | many | TRBD2 | TRBV7-8 | CASSPITSGGAQGREQFF | TGTGCCAGCAGCCCCATTACTAGCGGGGGGGCCCAGGGGCGGGAGCAGTTCTTC
TRBJ2-5 | NA | NA | TRBV10-3 | CAISESRDLQETQYF | TGTGCCATCAGTGAGAGCCGGGACTTACAAGAGACCCAGTACTTC
TRBJ1-1 | NA | NA | TRBV7-3 | CASSLTLETEAFF | TGTGCCAGCAGCTTAACTCTTGAGACTGAAGCTTTCTTT
TRBJ2-3 | NA | TRBD2 | TRBV20-1 | CSADVPGLVRDTDTQYF | TGCAGTGCTGACGTCCCGGGACTAGTACGGGACACAGATACGCAGTATTTT
TRBJ1-2 | NA | NA | TRBV6-1 | CASSSTQWGAGRTIYGYTF | TGTGCCAGCAGCAGTACTCAATGGGGGGCAGGGAGAACCATCTATGGCTACACCTTC
TRBJ2-3 | NA | TRBD1 | TRBV28 | CASQVSARGRRTDTQYF | TGTGCCAGCCAAGTATCTGCAAGGGGGCGGAGGACAGATACGCAGTATTTT
TRBJ2-1 | NA | NA | TRBV7-2 | CASSSPGSSSYNEQFF | TGTGCCAGCAGCTCCCCAGGGTCGAGCTCCTACAATGAGCAGTTCTTC
TRBJ1-2 | NA | NA | TRBV20-1 | CSAERAQVGVGYTF | TGCAGTGCCGAGCGGGCCCAGGTTGGGGTGGGCTACACCTTC
TRBJ2-3 | once | NA | TRBV24-1 | CATSAPGDTQYF | TGTGCCACCAGTGCCCCGGGGGATACGCAGTATTTT
TRBJ2-6 | NA | NA | TRBV29-1 | CSVRGQRSSGANVLTF | TGCAGCGTGCGGGGACAGCGAAGCTCTGGGGCCAACGTCCTGACTTTC
TRBJ1-2 | NA | NA | TRBV6-5 | CASSYGTDVNYGYTF | TGTGCCAGCAGTTACGGGACGGACGTTAACTATGGCTACACCTTC
TRBJ2-3 | NA | TRBD2 | TRBV6-2/TRBV6-3 | CASMRRTSGGITDTQYF | TGTGCCAGCATGAGACGGACTAGCGGGGGGATCACAGATACGCAGTATTTT
TRBJ1-2 | NA | NA | TRBV3-1 | CASSQGVWGYGYTF | TGTGCCAGCAGCCAAGGTGTATGGGGATATGGCTACACCTTC
TRBJ2-2 | NA | TRBD1 | TRBV20-1 | CSVREDGTENTGELFF | TGCAGTGTTCGAGAGGACGGGACAGAGAACACCGGGGAGCTGTTTTTT
TRBJ1-2 | few | TRBD1 | TRBV7-2 | CASSSVWDRERGGYTF | TGTGCCAGCAGCTCTGTATGGGACAGGGAAAGAGGTGGCTACACCTTC
TRBJ2-2 | few | NA | TRBV12-3/TRBV12-4 | CASRGLIGGTGELFF | TGTGCCAGCAGAGGGTTGATAGGGGGCACCGGGGAGCTGTTTTTT
TRBJ1-2 | NA | TRBD1 | TRBV7-2 | CASSLLTGVLYGYTF | TGTGCCAGTAGCTTATTGACAGGGGTACTCTATGGCTACACCTTC
TRBJ2-1 | NA | TRBD1 | TRBV7-8 | CASSLMDRVNEQFF | TGTGCCAGCAGCTTAATGGACAGGGTAAATGAGCAGTTCTTC
TRBJ1-1 | NA | NA | TRBV29-1 | CSADQNTEAFF | TGCAGCGCCGACCAGAACACTGAAGCTTTCTTT
TRBJ1-5 | NA | NA | TRBV9 | CASSGRTDNQPQHF | TGTGCCAGCAGCGGTCGGACAGACAATCAGCCCCAGCATTTT
TRBJ1-3 | few | NA | TRBV29-1 | CSVDEGISGNTIYF | TGCAGCGTTGACGAGGGTATCTCTGGAAACACCATATATTTT
TRBJ2-3 | NA | TRBD2 | TRBV9 | CASSVVSGGADTQYF | TGTGCCAGCAGCGTAGTCAGCGGGGGCGCAGATACGCAGTATTTT
TRBJ2-7 | few | NA | TRBV20-1 | CSARSGDEVGYEQYF | TGCAGTGCTAGAAGTGGGGACGAGGTGGGCTACGAGCAGTACTTC
TRBJ1-1 | few | TRBD1 | TRBV7-2 | CASSLGTGEWAEAFF | TGTGCCAGCAGCTTGGGGACAGGGGAGTGGGCTGAAGCTTTCTTT
TRBJ1-4 | NA | NA | TRBV4-3 | CASSQSLGATNEKLFF | TGCGCCAGCAGCCAATCTCTTGGGGCAACTAATGAAAAACTGTTTTTT
TRBJ2-7 | NA | TRBD2 | TRBV5-6 | CASSPQPAGGPYEQYF | TGTGCCAGCAGCCCGCAGCCGGCGGGGGGACCCTACGAGCAGTACTTC
TRBJ2-1 | NA | TRBD2 | TRBV4-2 | CASSQVSGGWSYNEQFF | TGTGCCAGCAGCCAAGTTTCCGGGGGGTGGTCCTACAATGAGCAGTTCTTC
TRBJ2-5 | few | TRBD2 | TRBV4-1 | CASSQRFWLAGGHSETQYF | TGCGCCAGCAGCCAACGATTTTGGCTAGCGGGGGGACATTCCGAGACCCAGTACTTC
TRBJ2-1 | NA | TRBD2 | TRBV6-1 | CASSDSSGGVILQFF | TGTGCCAGCAGTGATTCTAGCGGGGGGGTCATTTTGCAGTTCTTC
TRBJ2-1 | NA | TRBD1 | TRBV7-2 | CASYPGGPSYNEQFF | TGTGCCAGCTACCCAGGGGGCCCTTCGTACAATGAGCAGTTCTTC
TRBJ2-7 | NA | NA | TRBV12-3/TRBV12-4 | CASRPAGNFYEQYF | TGTGCCAGCAGGCCAGCTGGGAACTTCTACGAGCAGTACTTC
TRBJ1-6 | NA | NA | TRBV4-3 | CASSQERAVSSGSPLHF | TGCGCCAGCAGCCAAGAAAGAGCCGTCTCAAGCGGCTCACCCCTCCACTTT
TRBJ2-3 | NA | NA | TRBV20-1 | CRGVRTDTQYF | TGCAGGGGAGTAAGAACAGATACGCAGTATTTT